The rows below give T cell receptor beta chains drawn from one sample of a study of blood T cell repertoires in COVID-19. Sequencing was performed with immunoSEQ multiplex PCR; in TCRdb, only in-frame clones are kept and a portion is missing. Counted here are under 250,000 clones, roughly 85% occurring once; the ten biggest clones make up roughly 5%. Source material: peripheral blood. The receptor set was obtained from a man aged 45-65 years with COVID-19, enrolled during active disease. CDR3s include the opening cysteine and the closing phenylalanine or tryptophan. D genes are given only for firm matches. Part of the rows lack a size; the others show once, few, many or a class for expanded clones.

V gene: TRBV12-3/TRBV12-4
J gene: TRBJ1-6
D gene: -
clone size: -
CDR3 protein: CASSLAQDNPLHF
CDR3 DNA: TGTGCCAGCAGTTTAGCGCAAGACAATCCCCTCCACTTT

V gene: TRBV9
J gene: TRBJ2-3
D gene: -
clone size: few
CDR3 protein: CASSVARRTDTQYF
CDR3 DNA: TGTGCCAGCAGCGTAGCTAGAAGGACAGATACGCAGTATTTT

V gene: TRBV3-1/TRBV3-2
J gene: TRBJ1-4
D gene: -
clone size: -
CDR3 protein: CASSQDPSVLANEKLFF
CDR3 DNA: TGTGCCAGCAGCCAAGATCCCTCGGTGTTGGCTAATGAAAAACTGTTTTTT

V gene: TRBV12-3/TRBV12-4
J gene: TRBJ2-7
D gene: -
clone size: once
CDR3 protein: CASTLGLHYEQYF
CDR3 DNA: TGTGCCAGCACCCTGGGGCTGCACTACGAGCAGTACTTC

V gene: TRBV7-2
J gene: TRBJ2-3
D gene: TRBD1
clone size: -
CDR3 protein: CASRRPGTGGYTDTQYF
CDR3 DNA: TGTGCCAGCAGGCGACCCGGGACAGGGGGTTACACAGATACGCAGTATTTT

V gene: TRBV20-1
J gene: TRBJ2-7
D gene: TRBD1
clone size: -
CDR3 protein: CSATLDRRQYF
CDR3 DNA: TGCAGTGCTACCTTGGACAGGCGGCAGTACTTC

V gene: TRBV11-3
J gene: TRBJ2-1
D gene: TRBD2
clone size: -
CDR3 protein: CASSLAGTSVNEQFF
CDR3 DNA: TGTGCCAGCAGCTTAGCCGGGACTAGCGTTAATGAGCAGTTCTTC

V gene: TRBV5-4
J gene: TRBJ2-7
D gene: -
clone size: -
CDR3 protein: CASSLGPGSYEQYF
CDR3 DNA: TGTGCCAGCAGCTTGGGGCCGGGTTCCTACGAGCAGTACTTC

V gene: TRBV2
J gene: TRBJ2-5
D gene: TRBD1
clone size: few
CDR3 protein: CASSEGPGGRETQYF
CDR3 DNA: TGTGCCAGCAGTGAAGGGCCAGGGGGAAGGGAGACCCAGTACTTC

V gene: TRBV30
J gene: TRBJ1-3
D gene: -
clone size: -
CDR3 protein: CAWSVGGGGNTIYF
CDR3 DNA: TGTGCCTGGAGTGTAGGCGGGGGAGGAAACACCATATATTTT

V gene: TRBV30
J gene: TRBJ1-6
D gene: -
clone size: few
CDR3 protein: CAWSRNRVGASPLHF
CDR3 DNA: TGTGCCTGGAGTCGAAACAGGGTCGGGGCGTCACCCCTCCACTTT

V gene: TRBV4-3
J gene: TRBJ2-5
D gene: -
clone size: -
CDR3 protein: CASSQGSGVEETQYF
CDR3 DNA: TGCGCCAGCAGCCAAGGCTCAGGGGTGGAGGAGACCCAGTACTTC

V gene: TRBV23-1
J gene: TRBJ1-5
D gene: -
clone size: -
CDR3 protein: CASSQSLVYSNQPQHF
CDR3 DNA: TGCGCCAGCAGTCAATCGTTAGTTTATAGCAATCAGCCCCAGCATTTT

V gene: TRBV2
J gene: TRBJ2-2
D gene: -
clone size: -
CDR3 protein: CASRRERYTGELFF
CDR3 DNA: TGTGCCAGCCGCCGGGAGCGGTACACCGGGGAGCTGTTTTTT

V gene: TRBV4-2
J gene: TRBJ2-1
D gene: -
clone size: -
CDR3 protein: CASYIVCDNEQFF
CDR3 DNA: TGTGCCAGTTACATCGTTTGTGACAATGAGCAGTTCTTC

V gene: TRBV5-6
J gene: TRBJ2-7
D gene: TRBD1
clone size: -
CDR3 protein: CASRWTGALDEQYF
CDR3 DNA: TGTGCCAGCAGATGGACAGGGGCACTAGATGAGCAGTACTTC

V gene: TRBV2
J gene: TRBJ1-2
D gene: -
clone size: -
CDR3 protein: CASSVTGREGYTF
CDR3 DNA: TGTGCCAGCAGTGTAACAGGGAGGGAGGGCTACACCTTC

V gene: TRBV11-1
J gene: TRBJ2-2
D gene: TRBD1
clone size: -
CDR3 protein: CASSQIRDSTGELFF
CDR3 DNA: TGTGCCAGCAGCCAAATCCGGGACAGCACCGGGGAGCTGTTTTTT

V gene: TRBV10-1
J gene: TRBJ1-2
D gene: TRBD1
clone size: few
CDR3 protein: CASGTGELSYGYTF
CDR3 DNA: TGCGCCAGCGGGACAGGGGAATTAAGTTATGGCTACACCTTC

V gene: TRBV27
J gene: TRBJ1-4
D gene: -
clone size: -
CDR3 protein: CASSSGRRRGEKLFF
CDR3 DNA: TGTGCCAGCAGTTCCGGACGGCGAAGGGGAGAAAAACTGTTTTTT

V gene: TRBV6-5
J gene: TRBJ1-5
D gene: -
clone size: once
CDR3 protein: CACNPEGFQPQHF
CDR3 DNA: TGTGCCTGCAACCCGGAGGGTTTTCAGCCCCAGCATTTT

V gene: TRBV7-3
J gene: TRBJ1-2
D gene: -
clone size: once
CDR3 protein: CASSPGGAYGYTF
CDR3 DNA: TGTGCCAGCAGTCCAGGAGGGGCCTATGGCTACACCTTC

V gene: TRBV7-9
J gene: TRBJ2-6
D gene: -
clone size: few
CDR3 protein: CASSAAGTGANVLTF
CDR3 DNA: TGTGCCAGCAGCGCCGCAGGGACTGGGGCCAACGTCCTGACTTTC

V gene: TRBV6-6
J gene: TRBJ1-6
D gene: TRBD1
clone size: few
CDR3 protein: CASSKQGTNSPLHF
CDR3 DNA: TGTGCCAGCAGTAAACAGGGGACTAATTCACCCCTCCACTTT

V gene: TRBV4-3
J gene: TRBJ2-3
D gene: TRBD2
clone size: -
CDR3 protein: CASSQEASGGGTQYF
CDR3 DNA: TGCGCCAGCAGCCAAGAAGCTAGCGGGGGCGGTACGCAGTATTTT

V gene: TRBV10-3
J gene: TRBJ2-4
D gene: -
clone size: -
CDR3 protein: CAISDSDRVAKNIQYF
CDR3 DNA: TGTGCCATCAGTGACTCAGACAGAGTAGCCAAAAACATTCAGTACTTC

V gene: TRBV7-9
J gene: TRBJ1-1
D gene: -
clone size: -
CDR3 protein: CASSVRGQLPEAFF
CDR3 DNA: TGTGCCAGCAGCGTCCGAGGTCAGCTCCCTGAAGCTTTCTTT

V gene: TRBV11-2
J gene: TRBJ1-2
D gene: TRBD1
clone size: -
CDR3 protein: CASSPGTVTYGYTF
CDR3 DNA: TGTGCCAGCAGCCCGGGGACAGTAACCTATGGCTACACCTTC

V gene: TRBV15
J gene: TRBJ1-5
D gene: TRBD1
clone size: -
CDR3 protein: CATSRGTGEYQPQHF
CDR3 DNA: TGTGCCACCAGCAGAGGAACAGGGGAGTATCAGCCCCAGCATTTT

V gene: TRBV13
J gene: TRBJ1-2
D gene: -
clone size: few
CDR3 protein: CASSLQGSYGYTF
CDR3 DNA: TGTGCCAGCAGCTTACAGGGATCCTATGGCTACACCTTC

V gene: TRBV5-1
J gene: TRBJ1-6
D gene: -
clone size: -
CDR3 protein: CASSLGGAQPSLHF
CDR3 DNA: TGCGCCAGCAGCTTGGGCGGGGCCCAACCATCCCTCCACTTT

V gene: TRBV5-1
J gene: TRBJ2-2
D gene: TRBD2
clone size: -
CDR3 protein: CASSFRGVGSGELFF
CDR3 DNA: TGCGCCAGCAGCTTCCGGGGGGTTGGATCCGGGGAGCTGTTTTTT

V gene: TRBV5-8
J gene: TRBJ1-2
D gene: TRBD1
clone size: -
CDR3 protein: CASSYASGTGYTYGYTF
CDR3 DNA: TGTGCCAGCAGCTACGCCTCCGGGACAGGGTATACCTATGGCTACACCTTC

V gene: TRBV13
J gene: TRBJ2-5
D gene: -
clone size: -
CDR3 protein: CASSSSSTPPGAQYF
CDR3 DNA: TGTGCCAGCAGCTCCTCCTCGACTCCTCCGGGGGCCCAGTACTTC

V gene: TRBV24-1
J gene: TRBJ2-5
D gene: TRBD1
clone size: -
CDR3 protein: CATSEDRELETQYF
CDR3 DNA: TGTGCCACCAGTGAGGACAGGGAGTTAGAGACCCAGTACTTC

V gene: TRBV19
J gene: TRBJ1-5
D gene: -
clone size: -
CDR3 protein: CASSIWGGGNQPQHF
CDR3 DNA: TGTGCCAGTAGTATATGGGGAGGTGGCAATCAGCCCCAGCATTTT

V gene: TRBV9
J gene: TRBJ1-5
D gene: -
clone size: -
CDR3 protein: CASSVGGFTNQPQHF
CDR3 DNA: TGTGCCAGCAGCGTAGGCGGGTTTACCAATCAGCCCCAGCATTTT

V gene: TRBV29-1
J gene: TRBJ1-2
D gene: -
clone size: -
CDR3 protein: CSVAPDRGYTF
CDR3 DNA: TGCAGCGTCGCTCCAGACAGAGGCTACACCTTC

V gene: TRBV6-5
J gene: TRBJ2-7
D gene: TRBD1
clone size: -
CDR3 protein: CASSFRGQTLTYF
CDR3 DNA: TGTGCCAGCAGTTTCCGGGGACAGACGTTAACGTACTTC

V gene: TRBV3-1/TRBV3-2
J gene: TRBJ1-4
D gene: -
clone size: -
CDR3 protein: CASSQAGLGEKLFF
CDR3 DNA: TGTGCCAGCAGCCAAGCGGGGTTGGGGGAAAAACTGTTTTTT

V gene: TRBV4-3
J gene: TRBJ2-7
D gene: -
clone size: -
CDR3 protein: CASSQVGGYEQYF
CDR3 DNA: TGCGCCAGCAGCCAAGTGGGGGGCTACGAGCAGTACTTC

V gene: TRBV10-3
J gene: TRBJ1-5
D gene: -
clone size: -
CDR3 protein: CAISPGNQPQHF
CDR3 DNA: TGTGCCATCAGTCCTGGCAATCAGCCCCAGCATTTT

V gene: TRBV7-9
J gene: TRBJ2-3
D gene: TRBD2
clone size: -
CDR3 protein: CASSSRLAGGLVTDTQYF
CDR3 DNA: TGTGCCAGCAGCTCCCGACTAGCGGGGGGGCTCGTGACAGATACGCAGTATTTT

V gene: TRBV5-5
J gene: TRBJ1-1
D gene: -
clone size: -
CDR3 protein: CASSFWQMNTEAFF
CDR3 DNA: TGTGCCAGCAGCTTTTGGCAAATGAACACTGAAGCTTTCTTT

V gene: TRBV18
J gene: TRBJ2-2
D gene: TRBD2
clone size: once
CDR3 protein: CASSPLSSGGLNTGELFF
CDR3 DNA: TGTGCCAGCTCACCACTTTCTAGCGGGGGCCTAAACACCGGGGAGCTGTTTTTT

V gene: TRBV6-5
J gene: TRBJ2-1
D gene: -
clone size: -
CDR3 protein: CASSYGGGGNEQFF
CDR3 DNA: TGTGCCAGCAGTTACGGAGGGGGGGGCAATGAGCAGTTCTTC

V gene: TRBV10-3
J gene: TRBJ1-5
D gene: TRBD1
clone size: -
CDR3 protein: CAIARTGGDQPQHF
CDR3 DNA: TGTGCCATCGCTAGGACAGGGGGCGATCAGCCCCAGCATTTT

V gene: TRBV7-2
J gene: TRBJ2-1
D gene: TRBD2
clone size: -
CDR3 protein: CASSLMASGGYNEQFF
CDR3 DNA: TGTGCCAGCAGCTTAATGGCTAGCGGGGGGTACAATGAGCAGTTCTTC

V gene: TRBV10-3
J gene: TRBJ2-2
D gene: TRBD1
clone size: -
CDR3 protein: CAISDHRGRNTGELFF
CDR3 DNA: TGTGCCATCAGTGACCACAGGGGGAGGAACACCGGGGAGCTGTTTTTT

V gene: TRBV27
J gene: TRBJ2-5
D gene: -
clone size: few
CDR3 protein: CASSFGPARETQYF
CDR3 DNA: TGTGCCAGCAGTTTTGGTCCTGCCAGGGAGACCCAGTACTTC

V gene: TRBV5-5
J gene: TRBJ1-5
D gene: -
clone size: -
CDR3 protein: CASSLTGHGYNQPQHF
CDR3 DNA: TGTGCCAGCAGCTTGACGGGACACGGCTACAATCAGCCCCAGCATTTT

V gene: TRBV5-6
J gene: TRBJ2-1
D gene: -
clone size: -
CDR3 protein: CASSRGLYYNEQFF
CDR3 DNA: TGTGCCAGCAGCCGGGGACTCTACTACAATGAGCAGTTCTTC

V gene: TRBV24-1
J gene: TRBJ2-5
D gene: -
clone size: few
CDR3 protein: CATSEGSRVGETQYF
CDR3 DNA: TGTGCCACCAGTGAGGGGAGTAGGGTCGGAGAGACCCAGTACTTC

V gene: TRBV5-1
J gene: TRBJ1-6
D gene: TRBD1
clone size: -
CDR3 protein: CASSLGQGASSPLHF
CDR3 DNA: TGCGCCAGCAGCTTGGGACAGGGGGCTAGTTCACCCCTCCACTTT

V gene: TRBV29-1
J gene: TRBJ1-5
D gene: -
clone size: -
CDR3 protein: CSVELSGSNQPQHF
CDR3 DNA: TGCAGCGTTGAATTGTCCGGTAGCAATCAGCCCCAGCATTTT

V gene: TRBV4-3
J gene: TRBJ1-4
D gene: TRBD1
clone size: once
CDR3 protein: CASSQGQGANEKLFF
CDR3 DNA: TGCGCCAGCAGCCAGGGACAGGGGGCTAATGAAAAACTGTTTTTT

V gene: TRBV6-5
J gene: TRBJ2-2
D gene: -
clone size: -
CDR3 protein: CASLNSNTGELFF
CDR3 DNA: TGTGCCAGCCTTAACAGCAACACCGGGGAGCTGTTTTTT